Below, 23 T cell receptor beta chains from the same sample are listed, as sequenced in a study of T cell responses to AZD1222 COVID-19 vaccine (dated by TCRdb to 2020 to 2023). This sample's time point label indicates: baseline before first vaccination. The library was generated by the immunoSEQ multiplex PCR assay. TCRdb mirrors the immuneACCESS table, restricted to in-frame sequences. Some clones are absent from its copies; in checked studies, under half trace to an unresolved V gene, and the reason for the others is unknown. The sample has 85,000 or so clones on record, about nine tenths of them singletons. Of the sample, 5.7% is held by the ten largest clones. Sequenced material: peripheral blood, taken on day 0 of AZD1222 vaccination. The origin of the receptors is an adult in good health.

This chain joins TRBV28 and TRBJ2-7; possibly TRBD1 for D (8 bases). The V and J ends lost 4 bases and 1 base respectively, with 17 bases between them. This CDR3 region has 16 residues. Germline V gene data show CDR1 as MDHEN and CDR2 as SYDVKM. The CDR3 is CASSSHDRGGSYEQYF. CDR3 coding DNA: TGTGCCAGCAGTTCTCACGACAGGGGAGGGTCCTACGAGCAGTACTTC.

CDR3 nucleotide sequence: TGTGCCAGCCGCTCTTCCGGGCCCCCCTACGAGCAGTACTTC. Amino acid sequence: CASRSSGPPYEQYF. The chain has TRBV27 and TRBJ2-7; the D is unclear. The CDR3 length is 14 residues. Germline CDR1 is MNHEY and CDR2 is SMNVEV (reference sequence). The ends were cut back, 8 bases at V and 2 bases at J, with 16 bases in the middle.

The CDR3 protein is CASSYGKGWPQHF. The CDR3 DNA follows: TGTGCCAGCAGTTACGGCAAGGGGTGGCCCCAGCATTTT. The rearrangement links TRBV6-5 to TRBJ1-5; tentative D call: TRBD1 (5 bases). Deletions cut 2 bases from V and 9 bases from J, with 11 bases between. The CDR3 length is 13 residues. Germline lookup yields CDR1 MNHEY and CDR2 SVGAGI.

V usage is TRBV5-6 and J usage is TRBJ2-7; 8 positions match TRBD1. The CDR3 has 15 amino acids. From germline, CDR1 is SGHDT and CDR2 YYEEEE. V was clipped by 4 bases and J by 0 bases; unmatched bases: 6. As DNA, the CDR3 is TGTGCCAGCAGCCCGGACAGGGATTTCTCCTACGAGCAGTACTTC. Translated, it gives CASSPDRDFSYEQYF.

The J gene is TRBJ2-1, the V gene TRBV7-2; weak D call: TRBD2 (5 bases). This CDR3 is 15 amino acids long. V lost 4 bases and J lost 4, with 14 bases in between. The germline CDR1 and CDR2 sequences are SGHTA and FQGNSA. CDR3: CASSSPTRIYNEQFF. The CDR3 DNA sequence: TGTGCCAGCAGCTCGCCTACTAGAATTTACAATGAGCAGTTCTTC.

This chain links TRBV9 with TRBJ2-4; D is undetermined. The CDR3 contains 14 residues. Germline CDR1 is SGDLS and CDR2 is YYNGEE. V shed 0 bases and J shed 7 bases, with 11 bases lying between them. The CDR3 loop is CASSVGGLRNIQYF. DNA of the CDR3: TGTGCCAGCAGCGTAGGAGGATTGAGGAACATTCAGTACTTC.

This clone came up a few times. This chain links TRBV30 with TRBJ2-1; 10 bases match TRBD1. V lost 3 bases, J lost 7 bases, and 3 bases stayed unmatched. Germline loops: CDR1 GTSNPN, CDR2 SVGIG (reference sequence). CDR3 length equals 13 residues. The CDR3 DNA follows: TGTGCCTGGAGGGACAGGGGGGTTAATGAGCAGTTCTTC. It specifies CAWRDRGVNEQFF.

This rearrangement joins TRBV4-3 to TRBJ1-3; D remains ambiguous. Germline V lookup: CDR1 LGHNA, CDR2 YSLEER. V lost 0 bases and J 0 bases, leaving 6 bases between the germline ends. The CDR3 totals 15 residues. The chain's CDR3 is CASSQDLDSGNTIYF. The CDR3 coding sequence is TGCGCCAGCAGCCAAGATTTAGACTCTGGAAACACCATATATTTT.

The chain carries TRBV19 and TRBJ1-2; weak D call: TRBD1 (6 bases). Trimming shortened V by 7 bases and J by 2 bases, and 14 bases separated the two germline ends. The CDR3 loop spans 14 amino acids. Germline values: CDR1 LNHDA, CDR2 SQIVND (reference sequence). The CDR3 region has the DNA TGTGCCAGTAATAGGCAGGGGTTCAACTATGGCTACACCTTC. It encodes CASNRQGFNYGYTF.

CDR3 loop: CASSLMAVQTQHF. The CDR3 DNA is TGTGCCAGCAGTTTAATGGCGGTTCAAACCCAGCATTTT. The genes are TRBV28 and TRBJ1-5; D call uncertain. The CDR3 has 13 amino acids. The V and J ends lost 2 bases and 11 bases respectively, with 13 bases between them. CDR1 is MDHEN and CDR2 is SYDVKM in the germline V gene.

This clone was observed once. The chain uses TRBV4-3 and TRBJ2-2; unclear D gene. CDR1 is LGHNA and CDR2 is YSLEER in the germline V gene. Trimming pared 0 bases from V and 2 bases from J, leaving 10 bases between. This CDR3 comprises 16 residues. CDR3 sequence (DNA): TGCGCCAGCAGCCAAGATATTACTCTTAACACCGGGGAGCTGTTTTTT. Translation: CASSQDITLNTGELFF.

The chain recombines TRBV28 with TRBJ2-3, with D possibly being TRBD2 (6 bases). Trimming pared 6 bases from V and 7 bases from J, leaving 14 bases between. There are 13 residues in the CDR3. Germline V gene sequence: CDR1 MDHEN, CDR2 SYDVKM. The CDR3 sequence: CASRPAGRNTQYF. Here the CDR3 DNA reads TGTGCCAGCAGGCCGGCAGGGAGGAATACGCAGTATTTT.

This clone was seen a single time. The rearrangement links TRBV28 to TRBJ2-7, with no clear D. V was clipped by 3 bases and J by 2 bases, with 11 bases between them. The germline V gene has CDR1 MDHEN and CDR2 SYDVKM. CDR3 size: 14 residues. DNA of the CDR3: TGTGCCAGCAGTTTCGCGGCACTTACCTACGAGCAGTACTTC. This translates into CASSFAALTYEQYF. The entire variable domain, with the rest obtained from reference TRBV28 and TRBJ2-7, is as follows: DVKVTQSSRYLVKRTGEKVFLECVQDMDHENMFWYRQDPGLGLRLIYFSYDVKMKEKGDIPEGYSVSREKKERFSLILESASTNQTSMYLCASSFAALTYEQYFGPGTRLTVT.

The V and J genes are TRBV10-3 and TRBJ2-3; no reliable D call. Germline V gives CDR1 ENHRY, CDR2 SYGVKD. The CDR3 loop spans 14 amino acids. Trimming took 4 bases from V and 2 from J, leaving 10 bases between them. The CDR3 nucleotides read TGTGCCATCAGTGCTGGACCCGTCACAGATACGCAGTATTTT. This codes for CAISAGPVTDTQYF.

This rearrangement joins TRBV5-4 to TRBJ1-4, with 7 bases lining up with TRBD1. Trimming took 9 bases from V and 3 from J; bases not matched to a gene: 8. The CDR3 length is 14 residues. The germline CDR1 and CDR2 sequences are SGHNT and YYREEE (reference sequence). In nucleotides, the CDR3 is TGTGCCATGCAGCCCGGGACAGCTAATGAAAAACTGTTTTTT. This encodes CAMQPGTANEKLFF.

The CDR3 nucleotides read TGTGCCAGCAGAGGGGGAGGCAACCCGAAGCAGTACTTC. This sequence encodes CASRGGGNPKQYF. V usage is TRBV2 and J usage is TRBJ2-7; D may correspond to TRBD1 or TRBD2 (6 bases each). The V and J ends lost 6 bases and 8 bases respectively, with 17 bases between them. The CDR3 has 13 residues. The germline CDR1 and CDR2 sequences are SNHLY and FYNNEI.

The chain combines TRBV3-1 (or the pseudogene TRBV3-2) with TRBJ1-3; 7 bases fit TRBD1. V dropped 1 base and J dropped 4; count of bases not matched to a gene: 4. The germline gives CDR1 LGHDT, CDR2 YNNKEL (reference sequence). This CDR3 has 15 amino acids. CDR3 DNA sequence: TGTGCCAGCAGCCAAGTTTCGGACAGGGGAAACACCATATATTTT. As protein: CASSQVSDRGNTIYF.

The V call is TRBV28, the J call TRBJ2-7, with no clear D. CDR1 and CDR2 (germline): MDHEN, SYDVKM. The germline V and J ends were trimmed by 1 base and 7 bases, with 11 bases remaining between them. The CDR3 covers 13 residues. Here the CDR3 reads CASSLSVSREQYF. CDR3 bases: TGTGCCAGCAGTTTATCCGTGTCGAGGGAGCAGTACTTC.

This clone was seen a single time. V usage is TRBV19 and J usage is TRBJ2-1; D remains unclear. The length of the CDR3 is 12 residues. The V gene's germline CDR1 is LNHDA and CDR2 SQIVND (reference sequence). V lost 1 base, J lost 8 bases, and 6 bases lay in between. This chain's CDR3 is CASSIAVDEQFF. CDR3 bases: TGTGCCAGTAGTATAGCGGTCGATGAGCAGTTCTTC.

The J gene is TRBJ1-5, the V gene TRBV7-8; D might be TRBD1 (6 bases). Between the trimmed V and J ends, which lost 2 bases and 0 bases, there was a span of 17 bases. Germline CDR1 SGHVS, CDR2 FQNEAQ. The length of the CDR3 is 18 residues. The CDR3 bases are TGTGCCAGCAGCTTAAGGGACAAAACGGGGAATAGCAATCAGCCCCAGCATTTT. It translates to CASSLRDKTGNSNQPQHF.

This chain uses TRBV19 with TRBJ1-1; 9 bases align to TRBD1. V shed 5 bases, J shed 3 bases, and the junction held 10 bases outside the gene matches. The CDR3 sequence is 16 residues long. In germline, CDR1 is LNHDA, CDR2 SQIVND (reference sequence). CDR3 coding DNA: TGTGCCAGTAGTCCACCACACCGGGACAGGGACACTGAAGCTTTCTTT. Amino acid sequence: CASSPPHRDRDTEAFF.

J is TRBJ2-7 and V is TRBV24-1, with 8 bases lining up with TRBD1. CDR1 and CDR2 (germline): KGHDR, SFDVKD. The CDR3 length is 14 residues. Trimming cost V 4 bases and J 2 bases; bases outside gene matches: 3. The CDR3 loop is CATSDPDRAYEQYF. CDR3 DNA sequence: TGTGCCACCAGTGACCCGGACAGGGCCTACGAGCAGTACTTC.

The table lists this clone with a few counts. The J gene is TRBJ1-6, the V gene TRBV7-2; 7 bases agree with TRBD1. J was trimmed by 14 bases and V by 5 bases; bases with no gene match: 9. The CDR3 length is 13 residues. Germline V gene data show CDR1 as SGHTA and CDR2 as FQGNSA. As DNA, the CDR3 is TGTGCCAGCAGCGCCCAACAGGGGAAGGCCCTCCACTTT. Its translation is CASSAQQGKALHF.